This T cell receptor (beta chain) was captured in a study of blood T cell repertoires in COVID-19. Study as a whole: Collection of acute and convalescent COVID-19 samples took place in the United States, Italy and Spain.

Repertoires were generated with immunoSEQ multiplex PCR, while TCRdb's copy carries only in-frame clones and drops some. The sample has around 150,000 clones; 87% are singletons. The germline gives CDR1 SGHDT, CDR2 YYEEEE. V was pared by 4 bases and J by 3 bases, with 13 bases between. The CDR3 has 14 residues. Seattle participants joined during active infection and were tracked over time. The chain has TRBV5-6 and TRBJ1-2; possibly TRBD1 for D (6 bases). The sequencing input was peripheral blood. This clonotype originated in a woman aged 70-85 years with COVID-19, enrolled during active disease. The CDR3 coding sequence is TGTGCCAGCAGCCGAGGGGGTTTCGACTATGGCTACACCTTC. Translation gives CASSRGGFDYGYTF.